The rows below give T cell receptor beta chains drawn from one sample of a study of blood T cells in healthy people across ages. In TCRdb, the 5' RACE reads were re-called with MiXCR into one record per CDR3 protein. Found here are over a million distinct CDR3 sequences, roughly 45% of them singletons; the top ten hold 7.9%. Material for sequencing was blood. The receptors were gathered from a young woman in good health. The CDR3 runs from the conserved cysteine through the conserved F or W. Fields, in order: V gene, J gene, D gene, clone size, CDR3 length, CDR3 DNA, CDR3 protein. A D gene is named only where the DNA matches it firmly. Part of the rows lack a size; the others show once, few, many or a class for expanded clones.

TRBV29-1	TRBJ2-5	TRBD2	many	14	TGCAGCGTCCAGCGGGCAGGGACTAAAGAGACCCAGTACTTC	CSVQRAGTKETQYF
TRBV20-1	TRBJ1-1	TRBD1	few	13	TGCAGTGCATACGGGACAGGGCACACTGAAGCTTTCTTT	CSAYGTGHTEAFF
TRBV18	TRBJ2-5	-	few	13	TGTGCCAGCTCACCAGTGGAAGCGGGGACCCAGTACTTC	CASSPVEAGTQYF
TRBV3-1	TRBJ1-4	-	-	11	TGTGCCAGCAGCCAGAGGGAAAAACTGTTTTTT	CASSQREKLFF
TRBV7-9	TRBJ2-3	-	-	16	TGTGCCAGCAGCTTAGGGACGGTACCTAGCACAGATACGCAGTATTTT	CASSLGTVPSTDTQYF
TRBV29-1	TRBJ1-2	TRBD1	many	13	TGCAGCGTTGTATCCGGGACAGGGGTTGGCTACACCTTC	CSVVSGTGVGYTF
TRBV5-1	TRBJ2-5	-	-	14	TGCGCCAGCAGCGATCACAGGGCTGGAGAGACCCAGTACTTC	CASSDHRAGETQYF
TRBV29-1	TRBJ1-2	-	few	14	TGCAGCGTTGCGGGCAACAGGGAGGGCTATGGCTACACCTTC	CSVAGNREGYGYTF
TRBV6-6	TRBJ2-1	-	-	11	TGTGCCAGCTTCGACAGACATGAGCAGTTCTTC	CASFDRHEQFF
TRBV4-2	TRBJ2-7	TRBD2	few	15	TGTGCCAGCAGCCAAGAAACAACGGGGGGTTACGAGCAGTACTTC	CASSQETTGGYEQYF
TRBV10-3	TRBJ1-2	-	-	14	TGTGCCATCAGTGATGGGCCGGGGCGGGCTAGGTACACCTTC	CAISDGPGRARYTF
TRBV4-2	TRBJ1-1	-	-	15	TGTGCCAGCAGCCCACTAAGGGGGGAGAACACTGAAGCTTTCTTT	CASSPLRGENTEAFF
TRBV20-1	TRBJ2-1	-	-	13	TGCAGTGCCCCCTTCCCAGCGGGCAATGAGCAGTTCTTC	CSAPFPAGNEQFF
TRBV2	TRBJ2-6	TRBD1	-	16	TGTGCCAGCAGTGAACAGGGGGAGCCTGGGACCAACGTCCTGACTTTC	CASSEQGEPGTNVLTF
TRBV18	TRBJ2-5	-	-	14	TGTGCCAGCTCACCCGCATCAGGGTCAGAGACCCAGTACTTC	CASSPASGSETQYF
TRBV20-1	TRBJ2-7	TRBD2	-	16	TGCAGTGCTAGAGATGGGACTAGCGGGACACCCTACGAGCAGTACTTC	CSARDGTSGTPYEQYF
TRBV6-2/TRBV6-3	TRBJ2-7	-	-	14	TGTGCCAGCAGTTCCGGGACCTCCTGGGACGAGCAGTACTTC	CASSSGTSWDEQYF
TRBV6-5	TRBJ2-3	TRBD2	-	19	TGTGCCAGCAGTTTTATAGCGGGAGGACCCTCCATTAGCACAGATACGCAGTATTTT	CASSFIAGGPSISTDTQYF
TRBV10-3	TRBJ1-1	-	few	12	TGTGCCATCAGTGATGGGAACACTGAAGCTTTCTTT	CAISDGNTEAFF
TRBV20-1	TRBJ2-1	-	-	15	TGCAGTGCTAGGGCCGCGTTACCCTCCTACAATGAGCAGTTCTTC	CSARAALPSYNEQFF
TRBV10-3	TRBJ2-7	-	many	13	TGTGCCATCAGTGGAGGGGGTGGGTACGAGCAGTACTTC	CAISGGGGYEQYF
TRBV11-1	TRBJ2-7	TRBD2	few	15	TGTGCCAGCAGCTCTTCTAGCGGGGGCTCCTACGAGCAGTACTTC	CASSSSSGGSYEQYF
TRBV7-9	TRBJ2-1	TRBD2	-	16	TGTGCCAGCAGCGGGGGACTAGCGGGAGACTACAATGGGCAGTTCTTC	CASSGGLAGDYNGQFF
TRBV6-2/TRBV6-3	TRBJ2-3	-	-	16	TGTGCCAGCAGTTACTCGACCTCGTGGGCCACAGATACGCAGTATTTT	CASSYSTSWATDTQYF
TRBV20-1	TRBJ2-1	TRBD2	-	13	TGCAGTGGGAGGGCGGGGGGCCACCATGAGCGGTTCTTC	CSGRAGGHHERFF
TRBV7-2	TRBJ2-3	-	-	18	TGTGCCAGCAGCCGCCCTCCCGGGGGAGATTGGGCCACAGATACGCAGTATTTT	CASSRPPGGDWATDTQYF
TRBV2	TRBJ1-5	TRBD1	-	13	TGTGCCAGCAGTGAAGCAGGGGGCTGGCCCCAGCATTTT	CASSEAGGWPQHF
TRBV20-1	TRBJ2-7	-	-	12	TGCAGTGCTAGGCAGCCTACCTACGAGCAGTACTTC	CSARQPTYEQYF
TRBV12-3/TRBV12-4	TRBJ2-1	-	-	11	TGTGCCGGCAGTTTGGCCAGCGAGCAGTTCTTC	CAGSLASEQFF
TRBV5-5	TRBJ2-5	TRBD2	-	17	TGTGCCAGCAGCTGGGGACTAGCGGGAGGTCGTCAAGAGACCCAGTACTTC	CASSWGLAGGRQETQYF
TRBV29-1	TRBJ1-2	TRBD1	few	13	TGCAGCGCACAGGGGGAAGGGGACTATGGCTACACCTTC	CSAQGEGDYGYTF
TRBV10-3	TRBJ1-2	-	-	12	TGTGCCATCGGGTCCAGCAGCTATGGCTACACCTTC	CAIGSSSYGYTF
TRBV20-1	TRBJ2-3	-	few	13	TGCAGTGCTGCACGGCAGGGTTACGATACGCAGTATTTT	CSAARQGYDTQYF
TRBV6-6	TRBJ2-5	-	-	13	TGTGCCAGCAGTGACGTTAAACGTGAGACCCAGTACTTC	CASSDVKRETQYF
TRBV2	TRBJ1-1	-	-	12	TGTGCCCTAAGCCCCGCGGGGACTGAAGCTTTCTTT	CALSPAGTEAFF
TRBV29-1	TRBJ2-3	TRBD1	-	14	TGCAGCGTTGACCAGGGGGCGTCGACAGATACGCAGTATTTT	CSVDQGASTDTQYF
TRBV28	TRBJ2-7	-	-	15	TGTGCCAGCAGCTCGACTTCAATTCCTACCTACGAGCAGTACTTC	CASSSTSIPTYEQYF
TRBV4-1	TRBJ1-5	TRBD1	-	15	TGCGCCAGCAGCCAACCGGACAGGCCCAATCAGCCCCAGCATTTT	CASSQPDRPNQPQHF
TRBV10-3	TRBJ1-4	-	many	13	TGTGCCATCAGTGAGCCTTCTAATGAAAAACTGTTTTTT	CAISEPSNEKLFF
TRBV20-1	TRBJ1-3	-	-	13	TGCAGTGCCACAGGGATTTATGGAAACACCATATATTTT	CSATGIYGNTIYF
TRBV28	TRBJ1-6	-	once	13	TGTGCCAGCAGGGAGGTTGCGGATTCACCCCTCCACTTT	CASREVADSPLHF
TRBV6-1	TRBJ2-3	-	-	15	TGTGCCAGCAGTGAAGTTCGGTTCTGGCCAGATACGCAGTATTTT	CASSEVRFWPDTQYF
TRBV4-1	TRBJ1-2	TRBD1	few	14	TGCGCCAGCAGCCAAGAGGCAGGGGGGAATGGCTACACCTTC	CASSQEAGGNGYTF
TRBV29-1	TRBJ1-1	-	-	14	TGCAGCGTTCCTCCGGATACAGTGTCCACTGAAGCTTTCTTT	CSVPPDTVSTEAFF
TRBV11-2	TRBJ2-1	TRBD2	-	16	TGTGCCAGCAGCCGAGCTTCGGGGGGCTCCTACAATGAGCAGTTCTTC	CASSRASGGSYNEQFF
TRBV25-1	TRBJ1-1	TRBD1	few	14	TGTGCCAGCATGGGGACAGGAAGTCGGACTGAAGCTTTCTTT	CASMGTGSRTEAFF
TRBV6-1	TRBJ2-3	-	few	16	TGTGCCAGCAGCTTCGATTGGTGGGGATACACAGATACGCAGTATTTT	CASSFDWWGYTDTQYF
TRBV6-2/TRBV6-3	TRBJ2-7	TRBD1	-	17	TGTGCCAGCAGTTACTCGACCTTGACAGGGGGGAAGGAGACCCGGTACTTC	CASSYSTLTGGKETRYF
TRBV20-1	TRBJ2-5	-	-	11	TGCAGTGCTCAGGGAGTCGAGACCCAGTACTTC	CSAQGVETQYF
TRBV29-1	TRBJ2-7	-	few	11	TGCAGCGTTATTAAAGGGTACGAGCAGTACTTC	CSVIKGYEQYF
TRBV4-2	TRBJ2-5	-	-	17	TGTGCCAGCAACCAAGATGTCTCGACGGGATACCAAGAGACCCAGTACTTC	CASNQDVSTGYQETQYF
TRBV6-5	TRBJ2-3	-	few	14	TGTGCCAGCAGTTTCTCAAGCCTCACAGATACGCAGTATTTT	CASSFSSLTDTQYF
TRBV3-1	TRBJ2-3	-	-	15	TGTGCCAGCAGCCCTCCCCAGTCTAGCGCAGATACGCAGTATTTT	CASSPPQSSADTQYF
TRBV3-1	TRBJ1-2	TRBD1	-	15	TGTGCCAGCAGCCGGATCGACAGGGTTGACTATGGCTACACCTTC	CASSRIDRVDYGYTF